The 3 T cell receptor beta chains given below trace back to one sample, sequenced in a study of cytotoxic CD8 clonotypes in ibrutinib-treated CLL. TCRdb keeps only in-frame clones here, not all; method: immunoSEQ multiplex PCR. The sample lists 50,000 to 75,000 clones; roughly 70% were seen once. The sequencing here drew on PBMCs, taken after 12 months of ibrutinib treatment. These receptors came from a human donor with chronic lymphocytic leukemia.

CDR3 in amino acids: CASKTSYTF. The CDR3 nucleotides are TGTGCCAGCAAAACAAGCTACACCTTC. The gene calls are TRBV27 and TRBJ1-2; D unclear. The CDR3 is made up of 9 amino acids. V was shortened by 7 bases and J by 9 bases, with 6 bases between the two germline ends. Germline CDR1 reads MNHEY; CDR2 reads SMNVEV (reference sequence).

V gene TRBV6-6 combines with J gene TRBJ2-3, with no clear D. This CDR3 comprises 13 residues. Trimming pared 1 base from V and 6 bases from J, leaving 8 bases between. In germline, CDR1 is MNHNY, CDR2 SVGAGI (reference sequence). CDR3 loop: CASSYLERDTQYF. The DNA for the CDR3 is TGTGCCAGCAGTTACTTGGAGAGGGATACGCAGTATTTT.

This sequence joins TRBV4-1 and TRBJ2-5; D remains ambiguous. CDR1 is MGHRA, CDR2 YSYEKL, per germline. With 1 base removed from V and 1 base from J, the gap between germline ends came to 7 bases. The CDR3 runs to 14 residues. In nucleotides, the CDR3 is TGCGCCAGCAGCCAAGGGTCAGCCCAAGAGACCCAGTACTTC. Translating it yields CASSQGSAQETQYF.